This T cell receptor (beta chain) comes out of a study of tumor-infiltrating lymphocytes in primary liver carcinoma. Turning to the study itself: Samples returned roughly 3.5 to 7.13 million productive TCRbeta reads, a yield that was similar across tissue types.

Priming with a constant-region primer yielded TCR beta cDNA from about 500 ng total RNA. Library construction for TCR beta comprised three nested multiplex PCR rounds performed with slightly modified ARM-PCR. TRBV1-TRBV30 forward primers paired with a C-beta reverse primer drove the first two PCR rounds, approximately 11 cycles each. MiXCR, applied by TCRdb to the multiplex PCR reads, yields one record per CDR3 protein. This table has fewer than 70,000 distinct CDR3 sequences, 65% to 80% appearing once. CDR1 and CDR2 from the germline V gene are SEHNR and FQNEAQ (reference sequence). The CDR3 is 16 residues long. The ends lost 5 bases at V and 7 bases at J; junction bases unmatched: 9. This clonotype occurred many times. Unsorted bulk tissue (roughly 19-31 mg) underwent RNA and DNA co-extraction.

The chain employs TRBV7-9 and TRBJ2-2; TRBD2 agrees at 11 bases. This TCR derives from a man aged 40-50 years with primary liver carcinoma and hepatitis B virus infection. Sequencing was performed on liver tumor tissue from sampling region 2. Subset indicated: tumor region T2, inferior pole. The CDR3 DNA is TGTGCCAGCAGCCTAGGGACTAGCGGAGCCGACGGGGAGCTGTTTTTT. This gives the protein CASSLGTSGADGELFF.